Each of the 10 T cell receptor beta chains below was sequenced from the same sample in a study of shared clonotypes between healthy human individuals. Only CD45RO-negative cells positively selected for CCR7 counted as naive CD8 cells, so terminally differentiated effector memory CD45RA+ cells were excluded. Only in-frame clones appear in the TCRdb table, and some are missing; sequencing was by immunoSEQ multiplex PCR. Among about 2.2 million clones listed, 85% to 95% were seen once. The sequenced sample consisted of naive CD8+ T cells from PBMCs. The source of these receptors is a man in his late teens or twenties in good health. Some clones in this sample may be carry-over from other donors' samples.

The chain has TRBV19 and TRBJ1-1, with TRBD1 matching 9 bases. V lost 5 bases and J lost 11; bases outside the gene matches: 6. Germline V gene data show CDR1 as LNHDA and CDR2 as SQIVND (reference sequence). This CDR3 contains 12 residues. CDR3 DNA: TGTGCCAGTAGTCCCTGGACAGGGGACGCTTTCTTT. Protein product: CASSPWTGDAFF.

The chain combines TRBV30 with TRBJ2-7, with D perhaps matching TRBD1 or TRBD2 (5 bases each). V was pared by 1 base and J by 4 bases, with 20 bases between. The germline gives CDR1 GTSNPN, CDR2 SVGIG (reference sequence). The CDR3 totals 16 residues. In DNA, the CDR3 is TGTGCCTGGAGTGGCCGCGAGGGGAGACCTAATTACGAGCAGTACTTC. Its translation: CAWSGREGRPNYEQYF.

Regarding this clone: Germline and junction disagree at one end, which may indicate a read error. The V and J genes are TRBV28 and TRBJ2-3; D remains unclear. CDR1 and CDR2 from the germline V gene are MDHEN and SYDVKM. This CDR3 has 13 amino acids. This CDR3 reads CASSPKGRRPPDF. CDR3 in DNA: TGTGCCAGCAGCCCTAAAGGCAGGCGACCTCCGGATTTT.

The rearrangement uses TRBV5-6 and TRBJ1-5; D possibly corresponds to TRBD1 (6 bases). Trimming took 4 bases from V and 6 from J, leaving 14 bases between them. This CDR3 contains 14 residues. CDR1 SGHDT and CDR2 YYEEEE come from the germline V gene. CDR3 amino acids: CASSLQGIGQPQHF. For the CDR3, the DNA is TGTGCCAGCAGCCTACAGGGAATAGGTCAGCCCCAGCATTTT.

The chain joins TRBV5-5 to TRBJ1-2; no reliable D call. Looked up from germline, CDR1 is SGHKS and CDR2 is YYEKEE (reference sequence). The CDR3 contains 16 residues. V was trimmed by 2 bases and J by 3 bases, leaving 17 bases between them. The CDR3, as DNA: TGTGCCAGCAGCTTAGGACCCGGGCCTGATTACTATGGCTACACCTTC. It is translated as CASSLGPGPDYYGYTF.

The rearrangement uses TRBV7-9 and TRBJ1-3, with D perhaps matching TRBD1 (5 bases). CDR3 length equals 19 residues. Looked up from germline, CDR1 is SEHNR and CDR2 is FQNEAQ (reference sequence). V was pared by 0 bases and J by 1 base, with 19 bases between. The CDR3 spells CASSLALMGQILSGNTIYF. The CDR3 DNA follows: TGTGCCAGCAGCTTAGCGTTGATGGGGCAAATACTATCTGGAAACACCATATATTTT.

The genes are TRBV29-1 and TRBJ1-1; tentative D call: TRBD1 (5 bases). The CDR3 contains 13 residues. V lost 4 bases, J lost 5 bases, and 14 bases lay in between. Germline CDR1 is SQVTM and CDR2 is ANQGSEA. The CDR3, as DNA: TGCAGCGTTGGTCCCCGGGGGGGTACTGAAGCTTTCTTT. Residues: CSVGPRGGTEAFF.

For this clone: This specimen includes other DNA sequences encoding the same CDR3. The chain recombines TRBV9 with TRBJ2-1; the D is unclear. The germline gives CDR1 SGDLS, CDR2 YYNGEE. The CDR3 has 15 residues. V was pared by 4 bases and J by 4 bases, with 15 bases between. The CDR3 is CASSSPASGYNEQFF. The DNA for the CDR3 is TGTGCCAGCAGCTCCCCCGCGTCTGGATACAATGAGCAGTTCTTC.

This chain joins TRBV6-5 and TRBJ2-7, with D hard to call. Germline CDR1 reads MNHEY; CDR2 reads SVGAGI. Trimming shortened V by 0 bases and J by 6 bases, and 12 bases separated the two germline ends. The CDR3 contains 14 residues. The CDR3 spells CASSYSNPPLEQYF. The CDR3, as DNA: TGTGCCAGCAGTTACTCGAATCCCCCTCTCGAGCAGTACTTC.

The rearrangement joins TRBV19 to TRBJ2-7; 10 positions agree with TRBD2. The CDR3 has 13 amino acids. The ends lost 5 bases at V and 5 bases at J; junction bases unmatched: 3. Germline CDR1 LNHDA, CDR2 SQIVND (reference sequence). The CDR3 region has the DNA TGTGCCAGTAGTTTGCTAGCGGGAGACGAGCAGTACTTC. It is translated as CASSLLAGDEQYF.